Listed below are T cell receptor beta chains from one sample, sequenced in a study of T cells after yellow fever vaccination. TCRdb ran MiXCR on the 5' RACE reads and lists one entry per CDR3 protein. The table lists about 300,000 distinct CDR3 sequences, 7.5% to 9% of them singletons, with about 3% in the top ten. The specimen comprised CD4+ T cells sorted from PBMCs, sampled 5 days after the yellow fever booster vaccination. These receptors were collected from a man younger than 35 who received the YFV17D yellow fever vaccine. CDR3s include the opening cysteine and the closing phenylalanine or tryptophan. A D gene is named only where the DNA matches it firmly. Clone size is not always given. Where it is, it says once, few, many or a class for expanded clones.

d_gene: TRBD1; j_gene: TRBJ1-1; v_gene: TRBV5-1; abundance: .; CDR3aa: CASSLAGQGLGAFF; CDR3nt: TGCGCCAGCAGCTTGGCGGGACAGGGACTAGGTGCTTTCTTT
d_gene: TRBD1; j_gene: TRBJ1-2; v_gene: TRBV7-2; abundance: .; CDR3aa: CASTWSRTGGRGYTF; CDR3nt: TGTGCCAGCACCTGGTCCCGGACAGGGGGCCGAGGCTACACCTTC
d_gene: TRBD2; j_gene: TRBJ2-3; v_gene: TRBV15; abundance: .; CDR3aa: CATSRRLAGGPDTQYF; CDR3nt: TGTGCCACCAGCAGGAGACTAGCGGGGGGTCCAGATACGCAGTATTTT
d_gene: .; j_gene: TRBJ1-1; v_gene: TRBV5-1; abundance: many; CDR3aa: CASSFRDTEAFF; CDR3nt: TGCGCCAGCAGCTTCAGGGACACTGAAGCTTTCTTT
d_gene: .; j_gene: TRBJ1-1; v_gene: TRBV4-3; abundance: .; CDR3aa: CASSQVTGLRAFF; CDR3nt: TGCGCCAGCAGCCAGGTTACAGGGCTTCGGGCTTTCTTT
d_gene: TRBD2; j_gene: TRBJ2-3; v_gene: TRBV20-1; abundance: .; CDR3aa: CSAPNSGGSTDTQYF; CDR3nt: TGCAGTGCTCCAAATAGCGGGGGGAGCACAGATACGCAGTATTTT
d_gene: .; j_gene: TRBJ2-2; v_gene: TRBV30; abundance: .; CDR3aa: CAWSRGLGTGELFF; CDR3nt: TGTGCCTGGAGCAGGGGATTGGGGACCGGGGAGCTGTTTTTT
d_gene: .; j_gene: TRBJ2-7; v_gene: TRBV12-3/TRBV12-4; abundance: few; CDR3aa: CASSLGGKLDEQYF; CDR3nt: TGTGCCAGCAGTTTAGGGGGGAAACTAGACGAGCAGTACTTC
d_gene: .; j_gene: TRBJ1-4; v_gene: TRBV30; abundance: few; CDR3aa: CAWGPGPGQEKLFF; CDR3nt: TGTGCCTGGGGCCCGGGGCCCGGACAGGAAAAACTGTTTTTT
d_gene: .; j_gene: TRBJ1-1; v_gene: TRBV5-4; abundance: .; CDR3aa: CASSLDPGGTNTEAFF; CDR3nt: TGTGCCAGCAGCTTGGATCCGGGGGGTACGAACACTGAAGCTTTCTTT
d_gene: .; j_gene: TRBJ2-1; v_gene: TRBV4-2; abundance: many; CDR3aa: CASSQDGLKQFF; CDR3nt: TGTGCCAGCAGCCAAGACGGGTTGAAGCAGTTCTTC
d_gene: .; j_gene: TRBJ1-4; v_gene: TRBV6-5; abundance: .; CDR3aa: CASSGLDRRGELFF; CDR3nt: TGTGCCAGCAGCGGGTTAGACCGCCGAGGGGAACTGTTTTTT
d_gene: .; j_gene: TRBJ1-1; v_gene: TRBV19; abundance: .; CDR3aa: CASSMVAGVYSTEAFF; CDR3nt: TGTGCCAGTAGTATGGTGGCAGGGGTTTATAGCACTGAAGCTTTCTTT
d_gene: .; j_gene: TRBJ2-3; v_gene: TRBV14; abundance: .; CDR3aa: CASSQRQYTDTQYF; CDR3nt: TGTGCCAGCAGCCAACGCCAGTACACAGATACGCAGTATTTT
d_gene: .; j_gene: TRBJ1-5; v_gene: TRBV6-5; abundance: .; CDR3aa: CASSTHPYSNQPQHF; CDR3nt: TGTGCCAGCAGTACGCATCCTTATAGCAATCAGCCCCAGCATTTT
d_gene: TRBD1; j_gene: TRBJ1-6; v_gene: TRBV4-1; abundance: .; CDR3aa: CASSLQGQGGDSPLHF; CDR3nt: TGCGCCAGCAGCCTCCAAGGACAGGGTGGTGATTCACCCCTCCACTTT
d_gene: .; j_gene: TRBJ1-5; v_gene: TRBV5-6; abundance: few; CDR3aa: CASSKTQFYSNQPQHF; CDR3nt: TGTGCCAGCAGCAAGACCCAATTTTATAGCAATCAGCCCCAGCATTTT
d_gene: .; j_gene: TRBJ1-5; v_gene: TRBV5-1; abundance: few; CDR3aa: CASSLETSGQPQHF; CDR3nt: TGCGCCAGCAGCTTGGAGACATCAGGTCAGCCCCAGCATTTT
d_gene: TRBD2; j_gene: TRBJ2-7; v_gene: TRBV10-3; abundance: few; CDR3aa: CAISESGTSTYEQYF; CDR3nt: TGTGCCATCAGTGAGTCAGGGACTAGCACCTACGAGCAGTACTTC
d_gene: .; j_gene: TRBJ2-7; v_gene: TRBV14; abundance: .; CDR3aa: CASSQDRRDYEQYF; CDR3nt: TGTGCCAGCAGCCAAGATCGTCGGGATTACGAGCAGTACTTC
d_gene: TRBD2; j_gene: TRBJ2-1; v_gene: TRBV15; abundance: many; CDR3aa: CATSTIAGGPPLIEFF; CDR3nt: TGTGCCACCAGCACCATAGCGGGGGGACCCCCTTTGATCGAGTTCTTC
d_gene: TRBD2; j_gene: TRBJ2-1; v_gene: TRBV7-9; abundance: few; CDR3aa: CASSFPTSAYNEQFF; CDR3nt: TGTGCCAGCAGCTTTCCGACTAGCGCGTACAATGAGCAGTTCTTC
d_gene: TRBD2; j_gene: TRBJ2-4; v_gene: TRBV12-5; abundance: many; CDR3aa: CASALGGSGTKNIQYF; CDR3nt: TGTGCTAGTGCCCTGGGGGGGAGTGGGACCAAAAACATTCAGTACTTC
d_gene: TRBD1; j_gene: TRBJ1-2; v_gene: TRBV4-3; abundance: .; CDR3aa: CASSHRTGHGYTF; CDR3nt: TGCGCCAGCAGCCATCGGACAGGGCATGGCTACACCTTC
d_gene: .; j_gene: TRBJ2-4; v_gene: TRBV30; abundance: many; CDR3aa: CAWSKARGNIQYF; CDR3nt: TGTGCCTGGAGTAAGGCCAGGGGAAACATTCAGTACTTC
d_gene: .; j_gene: TRBJ2-7; v_gene: TRBV5-1; abundance: few; CDR3aa: CASSPEGPAYEQYF; CDR3nt: TGCGCCAGCAGCCCGGAGGGCCCTGCCTACGAGCAGTACTTC
d_gene: .; j_gene: TRBJ1-6; v_gene: TRBV6-2/TRBV6-3; abundance: few; CDR3aa: CASSSRPTRYNSPLHF; CDR3nt: TGTGCCAGCAGCTCCCGACCGACGCGTTATAATTCACCCCTCCACTTT
d_gene: .; j_gene: TRBJ2-3; v_gene: TRBV19; abundance: many; CDR3aa: CASSRQGGTTDTQYF; CDR3nt: TGTGCCAGTAGTCGGCAGGGGGGTACCACAGATACGCAGTATTTT
d_gene: .; j_gene: TRBJ2-5; v_gene: TRBV30; abundance: few; CDR3aa: CAWRGEETQYF; CDR3nt: TGTGCCTGGAGGGGAGAAGAGACCCAGTACTTC
d_gene: .; j_gene: TRBJ1-2; v_gene: TRBV5-5; abundance: .; CDR3aa: CASSLLSTRIANYGYTF; CDR3nt: TGTGCCAGCAGCTTGCTTTCAACAAGAATAGCTAACTATGGCTACACCTTC
d_gene: TRBD1; j_gene: TRBJ2-2; v_gene: TRBV11-1; abundance: .; CDR3aa: CASSFGQGADTGELFF; CDR3nt: TGTGCCAGCAGCTTCGGACAGGGGGCCGACACCGGGGAGCTGTTTTTT
d_gene: TRBD1; j_gene: TRBJ1-5; v_gene: TRBV7-2; abundance: .; CDR3aa: CASSGTGSQFSNQPQHF; CDR3nt: TGTGCCAGCAGCGGGACAGGGTCCCAATTTAGCAATCAGCCCCAGCATTTT
d_gene: .; j_gene: TRBJ2-3; v_gene: TRBV28; abundance: .; CDR3aa: CASSHGGETGSRLYF; CDR3nt: TGTGCCAGCAGTCATGGCGGGGAGACTGGGTCCAGACTGTATTTT
d_gene: .; j_gene: TRBJ2-4; v_gene: TRBV12-3/TRBV12-4; abundance: few; CDR3aa: CASSGRQGVDIQYF; CDR3nt: TGTGCCAGCAGTGGGCGGCAGGGCGTGGACATTCAGTACTTC